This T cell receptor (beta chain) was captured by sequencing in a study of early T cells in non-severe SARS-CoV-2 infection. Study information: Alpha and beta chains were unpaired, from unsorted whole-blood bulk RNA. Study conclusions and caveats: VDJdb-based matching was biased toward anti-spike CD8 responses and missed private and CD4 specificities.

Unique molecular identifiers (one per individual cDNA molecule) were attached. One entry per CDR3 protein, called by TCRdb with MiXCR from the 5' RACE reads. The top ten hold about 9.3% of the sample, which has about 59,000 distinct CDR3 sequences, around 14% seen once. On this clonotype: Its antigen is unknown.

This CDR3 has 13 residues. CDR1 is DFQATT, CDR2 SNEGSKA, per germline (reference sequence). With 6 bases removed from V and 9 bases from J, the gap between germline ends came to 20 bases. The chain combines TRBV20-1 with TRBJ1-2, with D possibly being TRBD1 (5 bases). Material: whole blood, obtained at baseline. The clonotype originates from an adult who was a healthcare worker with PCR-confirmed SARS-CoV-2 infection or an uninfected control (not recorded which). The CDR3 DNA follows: TGCAGTGCCCGCGACCCGACAGTTACCAGCTACACCTTC. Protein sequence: CSARDPTVTSYTF.